The 25 T cell receptor beta chains presented below share a single source sample, sequenced in a study of blood T cell repertoires in COVID-19. Measured with immunoSEQ multiplex PCR; TCRdb has only the in-frame clones, and not every one. This table has about 76,000 clones, around 88% appearing once. The sample was peripheral blood. The receptors here all came from a human donor in a cohort sampled during active COVID-19.

This sequence joins TRBV6-5 and TRBJ1-5, with D possibly being TRBD1 (5 bases). Deletions cut 6 bases from V and 3 bases from J, with 12 bases between. The germline V gene has CDR1 MNHEY and CDR2 SVGAGI. The length of the CDR3 is 14 residues. The CDR3 DNA is TGTGCCAGCAGATATGACAGTAACAATCAGCCCCAGCATTTT. This translates into CASRYDSNNQPQHF.

The rearrangement links TRBV6-5 to TRBJ2-2, with D possibly being TRBD2 (6 bases). Germline V gene data show CDR1 as MNHEY and CDR2 as SVGAGI. This CDR3 has 13 amino acids. With 8 bases removed from V and 1 base from J, the gap between germline ends came to 8 bases. The CDR3 bases are TGTGCCAGCCAGGAGGGGAACACCGGGGAGCTGTTTTTT. This sequence encodes CASQEGNTGELFF.

V is TRBV7-2 and J is TRBJ2-3, with 11 nucleotides matching TRBD2. J lost 0 bases, V lost 5 bases, and 13 bases had no gene match. The germline V gene encodes CDR1 SGHTA and CDR2 FQGNSA. This CDR3 has 19 residues. This CDR3 is CASSLNSGGAITSTDTQYF. The CDR3 DNA reads TGTGCCAGCAGCCTCAATAGCGGGGGGGCTATTACTAGCACAGATACGCAGTATTTT.

Here the CDR3 reads CAGRGAPMDNEQFF. The CDR3 DNA is TGCGCCGGGCGGGGGGCGCCGATGGACAATGAGCAGTTCTTC. The genes are TRBV5-1 and TRBJ2-1; 8 bases fit TRBD2. The CDR3 loop spans 14 amino acids. V was clipped by 10 bases and J by 5 bases; unmatched bases: 11. Germline loops: CDR1 SGHRS, CDR2 YFSETQ.

The chain uses TRBV5-1 and TRBJ2-3; 9 bases align to TRBD2. V gave up 0 bases and J gave up 7 bases; unmatched junction bases: 3. The V gene's germline CDR1 is SGHRS and CDR2 YFSETQ. CDR3 size: 14 residues. As DNA, the CDR3 is TGCGCCAGCAGCTTGGGTAGCGGGGGTTATACGCAGTATTTT. Translated: CASSLGSGGYTQYF.

This chain joins TRBV30 and TRBJ2-5; the D gene is possibly TRBD2 (6 bases). Germline values: CDR1 GTSNPN, CDR2 SVGIG (reference sequence). The V gene lost 0 bases and the J gene lost 2 bases, with 10 bases spanning the gap. The CDR3 contains 14 residues. The CDR3 coding sequence is TGTGCCTGGAGTGTACCGGGACTGCAAGAGACCCAGTACTTC. Translating gives CAWSVPGLQETQYF.

This chain connects TRBV24-1 to TRBJ2-2, with D possibly matching TRBD1 (6 bases). V was cut by 3 bases and J by 6 bases, with 16 bases left in between. CDR3 length: 16 residues. CDR1 KGHDR and CDR2 SFDVKD come from the germline V gene. This CDR3 reads CATSDPGRGVPGELFF. The CDR3, as DNA: TGTGCCACCAGTGATCCAGGCAGGGGCGTACCCGGGGAGCTGTTTTTT.

The chain employs TRBV28 and TRBJ2-1; 9 positions agree with TRBD1. Germline V CDR1 and CDR2: MDHEN, SYDVKM. This CDR3 is built from 16 residues. The junction had 5 bases not matched to a gene; V was cut back by 4 bases and J by 1 base. CDR3: CASSSTGGISYNEQFF. The DNA of the CDR3 is TGTGCCAGCAGTTCTACAGGGGGCATTTCCTACAATGAGCAGTTCTTC.

J is TRBJ1-1 and V is TRBV18; 8 bases align to TRBD1. Germline V gene sequence: CDR1 KGHSH, CDR2 LQKENI. V was clipped by 4 bases and J by 1 base; unmatched bases: 2. The CDR3 has 14 residues. The DNA for the CDR3 is TGTGCCAGCTCACGGGACAGGCAGAACACTGAAGCTTTCTTT. This encodes CASSRDRQNTEAFF.

The chain links TRBV28 to TRBJ1-1; no reliable D call. Between the trimmed V and J ends, which lost 5 bases and 0 bases, there was a span of 7 bases. Germline CDR1 and CDR2: MDHEN and SYDVKM. The CDR3 length is 13 residues. The CDR3 here is CASSNYMNTEAFF. In DNA form, the CDR3 reads TGTGCCAGCAGTAACTATATGAACACTGAAGCTTTCTTT.

To note about this clone: One end of the junction varies from germline; a read error may be responsible. The chain carries TRBV7-9 and TRBJ1-2; 8 nucleotides align to TRBD1. Germline V gene data show CDR1 as SEHNR and CDR2 as FQNEAQ (reference sequence). This CDR3 spans 14 amino acids. The CDR3 loop reads CASSPGQGAGRPSF. CDR3 nucleotide sequence: TGTGCCAGCAGCCCCGGACAGGGCGCGGGCAGGCCCTCCTTC.

This chain connects TRBV9 to TRBJ2-1; no reliable D call. CDR1 SGDLS and CDR2 YYNGEE come from the germline V gene. The CDR3 is 13 residues long. V lost 0 bases, J lost 8 bases, and 9 bases lay in between. The CDR3 loop is CASSVGLGDEQFF. CDR3 bases: TGTGCCAGCAGCGTAGGCCTTGGAGATGAGCAGTTCTTC.

This clone was recorded only once. This rearrangement joins TRBV6-2 or TRBV6-3 to TRBJ2-1; TRBD1 aligns across 8 bases. Germline-derived CDR1 and CDR2 are MNHEY and SVGEGT. Losses at the gene ends were 6 bases for V and 2 bases for J; bases not matched to a gene: 6. This CDR3 is built from 15 residues. The chain's CDR3 is CASSSPGGPYNEQFF. The CDR3 bases are TGTGCCAGCAGCAGCCCAGGGGGCCCCTACAATGAGCAGTTCTTC.

This chain uses TRBV7-8 with TRBJ2-7; D may be TRBD1 (6 bases). V lost 5 bases and J lost 3, with 14 bases in between. This CDR3 comprises 14 residues. Germline V CDR1 and CDR2: SGHVS, FQNEAQ. The CDR3 bases are TGTGCCAGCAGCCCTCAGGACAGTGACTACGAGCAGTACTTC. Translating gives CASSPQDSDYEQYF.

V gene TRBV5-4 combines with J gene TRBJ2-3, with TRBD2 identical over 8 bases. The germline gives CDR1 SGHNT, CDR2 YYREEE (reference sequence). V lost 0 bases, J lost 7 bases, and 10 bases stayed unmatched. This CDR3 contains 16 residues. The CDR3: CASSLGRAGEVNTQYF. The CDR3 coding sequence is TGTGCCAGCAGCTTGGGTCGAGCGGGAGAAGTAAATACGCAGTATTTT.

This clone has just one count. This chain connects TRBV6-2 or TRBV6-3 to TRBJ2-5; D perhaps matches TRBD2 (5 bases). Per the germline V gene, CDR1 is MNHEY and CDR2 is SVGEGT. V lost 5 bases and J 0 bases, leaving 10 bases between the germline ends. The CDR3 sequence is 14 residues long. CDR3 nucleotides: TGTGCCAGCAGTCTACTAGGTAACCAAGAGACCCAGTACTTC. It codes for CASSLLGNQETQYF.

The gene calls are TRBV27 and TRBJ2-3, with 8 positions matching TRBD2. The germline gives CDR1 MNHEY, CDR2 SMNVEV (reference sequence). The V gene end was trimmed by 4 bases and the J gene end by 14 bases; junction bases not matched to a gene: 8. The CDR3 contains 12 residues. CDR3 DNA: TGTGCCAGCAGTTCGTGGGGACTAGGACCGTATTTT. As protein: CASSSWGLGPYF.

The chain joins TRBV5-1 to TRBJ1-5; a possible D gene is TRBD1 (5 bases). There are 15 residues in the CDR3. The germline V gene has CDR1 SGHRS and CDR2 YFSETQ. Trimming stripped 7 bases from V and 7 bases from J, with 21 bases between. CDR3 DNA: TGCGCCAGCGCCCCATCCGGCACAGGCGGACAGCCCCAGCATTTT. As protein: CASAPSGTGGQPQHF.

V and J are TRBV24-1 and TRBJ2-2; D unresolved. CDR1 and CDR2 (germline): KGHDR, SFDVKD. Trimming took 4 bases from V and 1 from J, leaving 18 bases between them. This CDR3 region has 18 residues. In nucleotides, the CDR3 is TGTGCCACCAGTGACCCGATCAGTGATGTGTGGAACACCGGGGAGCTGTTTTTT. Translation gives CATSDPISDVWNTGELFF.

V gene TRBV7-8 combines with J gene TRBJ2-7; D remains unclear. The germline V and J ends were trimmed by 1 base and 2 bases, with 6 bases remaining between them. Germline values: CDR1 SGHVS, CDR2 FQNEAQ. This CDR3 is 13 amino acids long. Written as DNA, the CDR3 is TGTGCCAGCAGCTTAGTCGCGACCTACGAGCAGTACTTC. This gives the protein CASSLVATYEQYF.

The chain employs TRBV5-1 and TRBJ1-1; the match to TRBD1 covers 10 bases. The CDR3 covers 14 residues. Germline lookup yields CDR1 SGHRS and CDR2 YFSETQ. J lost 8 bases, V lost 2 bases, and 6 bases had no gene match. The DNA of the CDR3 is TGCGCCAGCAGCTTCGGACAGGGGGGTACGGAAGCTTTCTTT. Protein sequence: CASSFGQGGTEAFF.

This clone was seen once. This chain's CDR3 is CASSVGTGYNEQFF. DNA for the CDR3: TGTGCCAGCAGCGTAGGGACTGGCTACAATGAGCAGTTCTTC. The chain couples TRBV9 to TRBJ2-1; D is perhaps TRBD2 (5 bases). V was cut by 0 bases and J by 3 bases, with 7 bases left in between. This CDR3 region has 14 residues. Germline-derived CDR1 and CDR2 are SGDLS and YYNGEE.

The chain is built from TRBV19 and TRBJ1-1, with D unresolved. Per germline, CDR1 LNHDA and CDR2 SQIVND (reference sequence). The CDR3 is 14 residues long. Trimming stripped 4 bases from V and 0 bases from J, with 9 bases between. The CDR3 is CASSTRPMNTEAFF. The CDR3 DNA reads TGTGCCAGTAGTACCAGGCCAATGAACACTGAAGCTTTCTTT.

The V and J genes are TRBV7-9 and TRBJ1-1, with TRBD1 identical over 7 bases. Germline values: CDR1 SEHNR, CDR2 FQNEAQ (reference sequence). Unmatched junction bases numbered 13, after V lost 8 bases and J lost 1 base. There are 16 residues in the CDR3. The CDR3 coding sequence is TGTGCCAGCCGTGATTTAGGACAGGTCACGAACACTGAAGCTTTCTTT. Residues: CASRDLGQVTNTEAFF.

The rearrangement joins TRBV28 to TRBJ2-7, with no clear D. Germline CDR1 reads MDHEN; CDR2 reads SYDVKM. Trimming left V 8 bases short and J 2 bases short, with 16 bases between. The CDR3 consists of 14 residues. The CDR3 here is CASYPGRNTYEQYF. CDR3 DNA: TGTGCCAGCTATCCAGGCAGAAACACCTACGAGCAGTACTTC.